The following is a TCR beta chain sequence with its context. This entry comes from a study of blood T cell repertoires in COVID-19. On the study more broadly: From T cells, B-cell-depleted T cells, or PBMCs came the material, which was cDNA or gDNA.

The CDR3 is 15 amino acids. Germline trimming cut 6 bases from V and 9 bases from J; bases unmatched to any gene: 7. Germline V gives CDR1 SGHTA, CDR2 FQGNSA. TCRdb keeps only in-frame clones here, not all; method: immunoSEQ multiplex PCR. This sample yields about 440,000 clones, of which less than 95% are seen a single time; 0.6% belongs to the top ten. The sequencing input was PBMCs or T cells enriched from blood (not recorded which). The receptor was isolated from a man in his late teens or twenties who had recovered from COVID-19. V gene TRBV7-2 combines with J gene TRBJ2-1; 14 bases agree with TRBD2. The CDR3 nucleotides are TGTGCCAGCAGTAAAGGGGGACTAGCGGGAGCTGAGCAGTTCTTC. Its translation is CASSKGGLAGAEQFF.